These 21 T cell receptor beta chains were all obtained from the same sample, sequenced in a study of blood T cells in healthy people across ages. A second 7 to 11 cycle PCR used barcoded and J-beta primers. Each CDR3 protein gets one entry after TCRdb re-called the 5' RACE reads with MiXCR. In the table there are about a million distinct CDR3 sequences, roughly half of which are singletons. Sequencing used blood. These receptors were obtained from a woman in her fifties or sixties in good health.

This chain links TRBV3-1 with TRBJ2-1; D gene uncertain. Germline V gives CDR1 LGHDT, CDR2 YNNKEL (reference sequence). The CDR3 loop spans 12 amino acids. V was cut by 2 bases and J by 5 bases, with 4 bases left in between. The CDR3 protein is CASSQYDNEQFF. In DNA form, the CDR3 reads TGTGCCAGCAGCCAATACGACAATGAGCAGTTCTTC.

The table lists this clonotype with a few counts. The chain employs TRBV4-1 and TRBJ2-3; 10 bases are a match to TRBD2. The V and J ends lost 2 bases and 4 bases, in that order; junction bases with no gene match: 6. The CDR3 spans 16 residues. Germline assignment: CDR1 MGHRA and CDR2 YSYEKL. The CDR3 DNA reads TGCGCCAGCAGCCAAACAGCGGGAGGGTTTTCAGATACGCAGTATTTT. It specifies CASSQTAGGFSDTQYF.

The chain links TRBV6-6 to TRBJ1-2, with 10 bases aligning to TRBD1. Germline trimming cut 6 bases from V and 3 bases from J; bases unmatched to any gene: 4. Germline loops: CDR1 MNHNY, CDR2 SVGAGI (reference sequence). CDR3 length equals 14 residues. The CDR3 DNA reads as TGTGCCAGCAGGATGACAGGGGGCGACTATGGCTACACCTTC. This codes for CASRMTGGDYGYTF.

The rearrangement links TRBV20-1 to TRBJ2-7; maybe TRBD2 (6 bases). Germline assignment: CDR1 DFQATT and CDR2 SNEGSKA (reference sequence). Between the trimmed V and J ends, which lost 3 bases and 3 bases, there was a span of 15 bases. CDR3 length: 14 amino acids. The CDR3 loop reads CSARRDPRYYEQYF. CDR3 DNA: TGCAGTGCTAGGCGGGACCCCCGGTACTACGAGCAGTACTTC.

A remark on this clonotype: This clone may be a read error of a much larger clone one base away. The V and J genes are TRBV9 and TRBJ2-6; D may be TRBD2 (6 bases). V was cut by 0 bases and J by 2 bases, with 6 bases left in between. This CDR3 spans 15 amino acids. Germline V lookup: CDR1 SGDLS, CDR2 YYNGEE. CDR3 region: CASSVGGAGANVLTF. DNA for the CDR3: TGTGCCAGCAGCGTAGGGGGGGCTGGGGCCAACGTCCTGACTTTC.

This clonotype was detected a few times. The chain recombines TRBV7-9 with TRBJ2-3; D ambiguous. Trimming left V 1 base short and J 6 bases short, with 8 bases between. Germline lookup yields CDR1 SEHNR and CDR2 FQNEAQ (reference sequence). The CDR3 sequence is 13 residues long. The CDR3 sequence: CASSLEVSDTQYF. For the CDR3, the DNA is TGTGCCAGCAGCTTAGAGGTCAGCGATACGCAGTATTTT.

This clonotype has more than one count but fewer than ten. This rearrangement joins TRBV5-1 to TRBJ2-7, with TRBD1 matching over 8 bases. Germline lookup yields CDR1 SGHRS and CDR2 YFSETQ. J lost 2 bases, V lost 4 bases, and 8 bases had no gene match. CDR3 length equals 15 residues. Written as DNA, the CDR3 is TGCGCCAGCAGCAAAACCGGGACAGGTCCCTACGAGCAGTACTTC. Its protein product is CASSKTGTGPYEQYF.

This clonotype was counted a few times. In DNA form, the CDR3 reads TGTGCCAGCCAGTGGAGCGGGGTGACCTACGAGCAGTACTTC. It specifies CASQWSGVTYEQYF. This chain links TRBV28 with TRBJ2-7; 7 bases fit TRBD2. This CDR3 has 14 residues. V shed 8 bases, J shed 2 bases, and the junction held 9 bases outside the gene matches. The germline V gene encodes CDR1 MDHEN and CDR2 SYDVKM.

This chain joins TRBV6-5 and TRBJ2-7, with 12 bases lining up with TRBD2. Germline values: CDR1 MNHEY, CDR2 SVGAGI. The CDR3 runs to 15 residues. The V segment lost 7 bases and the J segment 5 bases; nucleotides outside the gene matches: 9. CDR3 sequence: CASKRTSGKRNEQYF. The CDR3 bases are TGTGCCAGCAAAAGGACTAGCGGGAAGAGGAACGAGCAGTACTTC.

The V and J genes are TRBV7-2 and TRBJ2-1, with TRBD2 identical over 10 bases. Germline V gene lookup returns CDR1 SGHTA and CDR2 FQGNSA. With V trimmed by 4 bases and J by 4 bases, 4 bases remained unmatched. The CDR3 runs to 15 residues. CDR3 DNA sequence: TGTGCCAGCAGCTCAACTAGCGGGAATTACAATGAGCAGTTCTTC. It yields the protein CASSSTSGNYNEQFF.

The chain has TRBV28 and TRBJ2-3; 14 positions agree with TRBD2. The junction had 8 bases not matched to a gene; V was cut back by 5 bases and J by 1 base. The CDR3 runs to 18 residues. Germline V lookup: CDR1 MDHEN, CDR2 SYDVKM. CDR3 nucleotides: TGTGCCAGCAGTGCCCCGGGACTAGCGGGAGTCCGCACAGATACGCAGTATTTT. Protein: CASSAPGLAGVRTDTQYF.

This clonotype turned up a few times. The chain employs TRBV28 and TRBJ1-2, with D possibly matching TRBD1 (5 bases). This CDR3 spans 13 amino acids. Germline CDR1 reads MDHEN; CDR2 reads SYDVKM. V shed 3 bases and J shed 2 bases, with 7 bases lying between them. The CDR3 DNA is TGTGCCAGCAGTTTCAGGGAAAACTATGGCTACACCTTC. Protein product: CASSFRENYGYTF.

The chain combines TRBV5-6 with TRBJ1-2; D is ambiguous. Germline V gene sequence: CDR1 SGHDT, CDR2 YYEEEE. This CDR3 has 13 residues. The germline V and J ends were trimmed by 4 bases and 10 bases, with 17 bases remaining between them. The DNA of the CDR3 is TGTGCCAGCAGCCCAACCGGTTATGGAGACTACACCTTC. Amino acid sequence: CASSPTGYGDYTF.

This clonotype turned up a few times. This CDR3 reads CASSQDGEGDDYGYTF. The CDR3 DNA is TGCGCCAGCAGCCAAGACGGGGAGGGGGACGACTATGGCTACACCTTC. The V call is TRBV4-3, the J call TRBJ1-2, with D possibly being TRBD1 (6 bases). V gave up 0 bases and J gave up 3 bases, with 14 bases separating them. This CDR3 comprises 16 residues. CDR1 is LGHNA and CDR2 is YSLEER in the germline V gene.

This chain uses TRBV10-3 with TRBJ1-1; D not certain. CDR3 length: 13 amino acids. The germline V and J ends were trimmed by 5 bases and 0 bases, with 7 bases remaining between them. Germline CDR1 reads ENHRY; CDR2 reads SYGVKD. The CDR3 nucleotides read TGTGCCATCAGTTTTGGGGTGAACACTGAAGCTTTCTTT. Its protein product is CAISFGVNTEAFF.

Concerning this clonotype: Sequence at one end of the junction differs from germline and may be a read error. The V and J genes are TRBV14 and TRBJ2-5, with D possibly matching TRBD2 (5 bases). The J call may not be correct, given that the DNA end is closer to TRBJ2-7. Germline assignment: CDR1 SGHDN and CDR2 FVKESK. CDR3 length equals 15 residues. This CDR3 is CTSSQEPDGNYEQYF. The CDR3 DNA is TGTACCAGCAGCCAAGAACCGGACGGGAACTACGAGCAGTACTTC.

This clonotype was found a few times. V and J are TRBV29-1 and TRBJ2-7; 9 nucleotides line up with TRBD2. Losses at the gene ends were 7 bases for V and 3 bases for J; bases not matched to a gene: 7. Germline V lookup: CDR1 SQVTM, CDR2 ANQGSEA. The CDR3 is 13 amino acids. As DNA, the CDR3 is TGCAGCGCCCGCGGGGGGGATGTCTACGAGCAGTACTTC. Protein: CSARGGDVYEQYF.

This clonotype was counted a few times. The chain carries TRBV27 and TRBJ1-5; a weak D match, TRBD1 (5 bases). The V end lost 3 bases, the J end lost 6 bases, and 12 bases lay between the germline ends. Germline lookup yields CDR1 MNHEY and CDR2 SMNVEV (reference sequence). CDR3 length: 14 residues. The CDR3 nucleotides are TGTGCCAGCAGTTTTTCCGGGGCCAGTCAGCCCCAGCATTTT. This encodes CASSFSGASQPQHF.

The chain recombines TRBV6-2 or TRBV6-3 with TRBJ2-1, with no clear D. Trimming stripped 7 bases from V and 0 bases from J, with 10 bases between. The germline gives CDR1 MNHEY, CDR2 SVGEGT. The CDR3 covers 14 residues. The CDR3 spells CASTMQSSYNEQFF. CDR3 in DNA: TGTGCCAGCACCATGCAAAGCTCCTACAATGAGCAGTTCTTC.

The genes are TRBV24-1 and TRBJ2-1; TRBD2 agrees at 12 bases. With V trimmed by 7 bases and J by 9 bases, 6 bases remained unmatched. Germline CDR1 KGHDR, CDR2 SFDVKD. The CDR3 spans 14 residues. As DNA, the CDR3 is TGTGCCACCAGCGGACTAGCGGGATTCGCTGAGCAGTTCTTC. As protein: CATSGLAGFAEQFF.

The table lists this clonotype with a few counts. The chain uses TRBV27 and TRBJ2-3; a weak D match, TRBD1 (6 bases). The V and J ends lost 0 bases and 4 bases respectively, with 8 bases between them. The CDR3 is 14 residues long. CDR1 and CDR2 (germline): MNHEY, SMNVEV (reference sequence). The CDR3 DNA reads as TGTGCCAGCAGTTTATCCAGGGGTCCAGATACGCAGTATTTT. Encoded protein: CASSLSRGPDTQYF.